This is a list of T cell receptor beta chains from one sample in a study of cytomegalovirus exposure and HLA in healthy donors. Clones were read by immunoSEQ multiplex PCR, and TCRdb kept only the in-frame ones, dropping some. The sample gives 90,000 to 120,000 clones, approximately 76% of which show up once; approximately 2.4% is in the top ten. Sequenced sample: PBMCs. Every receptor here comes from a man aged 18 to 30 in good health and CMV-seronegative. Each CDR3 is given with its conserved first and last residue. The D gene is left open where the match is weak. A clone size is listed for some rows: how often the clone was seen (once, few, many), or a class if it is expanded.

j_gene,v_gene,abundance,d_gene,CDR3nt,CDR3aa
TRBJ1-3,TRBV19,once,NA,TGTGCCAGTAGTATTGGGGCAGTCGGAAACACCATATATTTT,CASSIGAVGNTIYF
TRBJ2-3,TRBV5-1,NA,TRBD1,TGCGCCAGCAGCCCCGGGACAGAGAGCACAGATACGCAGTATTTT,CASSPGTESTDTQYF
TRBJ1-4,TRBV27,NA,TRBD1,TGTGCCAGCAGTTTACGTCCAGGGGGCTTAAATGAAAAACTGTTTTTT,CASSLRPGGLNEKLFF
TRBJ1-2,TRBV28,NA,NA,TGTGCCAGCAGAGGAGGTTTCTTCTATGGCTACACCTTC,CASRGGFFYGYTF
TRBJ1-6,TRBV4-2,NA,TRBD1,TGTGCCAGCAGCCGCGCGACAGGGGGAAATTCACCCCTCCACTTT,CASSRATGGNSPLHF
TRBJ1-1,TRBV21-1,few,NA,TGTGCCAGCACCCGACGAGGGTTTGAAGCTTTCTTT,CASTRRGFEAFF
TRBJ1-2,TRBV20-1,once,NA,TGCAGTGCTAGGGTTCAGAATGGCTACACCTTC,CSARVQNGYTF
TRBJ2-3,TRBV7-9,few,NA,TGTGCCAGCAGCTTGAGGGTCGGGGGGCCCACAGATACGCAGTATTTT,CASSLRVGGPTDTQYF
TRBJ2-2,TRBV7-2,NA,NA,TGTGCCAGCAGCGTACAGGGCGCCGGGGAGCTGTTTTTT,CASSVQGAGELFF
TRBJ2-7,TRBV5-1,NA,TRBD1,TGCGCCAGCAGCTTGGAGGGACAGGGAATCCGGGAGCAGTACTTC,CASSLEGQGIREQYF
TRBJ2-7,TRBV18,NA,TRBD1,TGTGCCAGCACCCGGACAGGGGGACCTTACGAGCAGTACTTC,CASTRTGGPYEQYF
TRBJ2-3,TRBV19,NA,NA,TGTGCCAGTAGTATTCTCCCCGCCGGGTTAGCAGATACGCAGTATTTT,CASSILPAGLADTQYF
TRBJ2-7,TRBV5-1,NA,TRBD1,TGCGCCAGCAGCGCCCGGGACAGCCTCTACGAGCAGTACTTC,CASSARDSLYEQYF